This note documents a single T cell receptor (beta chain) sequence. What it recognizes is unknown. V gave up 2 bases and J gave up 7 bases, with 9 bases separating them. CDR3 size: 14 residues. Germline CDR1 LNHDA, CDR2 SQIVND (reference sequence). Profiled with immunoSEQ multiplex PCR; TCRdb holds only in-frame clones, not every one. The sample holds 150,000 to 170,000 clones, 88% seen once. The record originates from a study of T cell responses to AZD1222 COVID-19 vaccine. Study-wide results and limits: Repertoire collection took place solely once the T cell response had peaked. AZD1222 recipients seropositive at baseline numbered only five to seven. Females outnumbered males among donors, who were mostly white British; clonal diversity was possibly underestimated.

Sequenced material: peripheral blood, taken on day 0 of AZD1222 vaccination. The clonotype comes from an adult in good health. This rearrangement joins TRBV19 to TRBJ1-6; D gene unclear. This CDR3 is CASSIPIRNSPLHF. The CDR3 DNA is TGTGCCAGTAGTATACCAATTAGGAATTCACCCCTCCACTTT.